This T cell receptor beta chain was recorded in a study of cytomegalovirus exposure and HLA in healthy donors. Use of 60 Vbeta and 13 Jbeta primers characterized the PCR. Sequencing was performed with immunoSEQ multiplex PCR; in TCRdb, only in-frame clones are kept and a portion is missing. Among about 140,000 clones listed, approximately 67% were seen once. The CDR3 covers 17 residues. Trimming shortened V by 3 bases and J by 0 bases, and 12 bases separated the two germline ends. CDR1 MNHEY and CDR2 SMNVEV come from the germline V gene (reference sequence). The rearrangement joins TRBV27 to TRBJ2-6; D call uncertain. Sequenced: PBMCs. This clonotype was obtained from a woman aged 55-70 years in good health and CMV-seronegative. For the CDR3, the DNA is TGTGCCAGCAGTTTGGCGGTACCCTCCTCTGGGGCCAACGTCCTGACTTTC. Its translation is CASSLAVPSSGANVLTF.